Listed below are T cell receptor beta chains from one sample, sequenced in a study of T cells after yellow fever vaccination. Using its own MiXCR run on the 5' RACE reads, TCRdb lists one record per CDR3 protein. The sample carries some 600,000 distinct CDR3 sequences, about 12% recorded once. The sample in question was PBMCs, obtained on the day of the yellow fever booster vaccination. The receptors originated from a man between 25 and 39 years old who received the YFV17D yellow fever vaccine. CDR3s include the opening cysteine and the closing phenylalanine or tryptophan. The D gene is left open where the match is weak. Expanded clones get a size class; other rows say once, few or many, or leave the size out.

d_call | clone_size | j_call | v_call | cdr3_aa | cdr3_nt
NA | NA | TRBJ2-3 | TRBV20-1 | CSARPGSITDTQYF | TGCAGTGCTAGACCGGGTTCTATCACAGATACGCAGTATTTT
NA | NA | TRBJ2-1 | TRBV20-1 | CSAKTGYNEQFF | TGCAGTGCGAAGACAGGCTACAATGAGCAGTTCTTC
NA | few | TRBJ1-1 | TRBV9 | CASSVDLGGSEAFF | TGTGCCAGCAGCGTAGATCTAGGAGGGTCTGAAGCTTTCTTT
NA | few | TRBJ2-5 | TRBV12-3/TRBV12-4 | CASSPGQLETQYF | TGTGCCAGCAGTCCTGGACAGTTAGAGACCCAGTACTTC
TRBD2 | few | TRBJ2-7 | TRBV20-1 | CSARDSGVAYEQYF | TGCAGTGCTAGAGATAGCGGGGTTGCCTACGAGCAGTACTTC
NA | few | TRBJ2-7 | TRBV7-2 | CASSLIYGVGEQYF | TGTGCCAGCAGCCTTATATATGGGGTAGGTGAGCAGTACTTC
NA | NA | TRBJ2-7 | TRBV27 | CASSLAGLGEQYF | TGTGCCAGCAGTTTGGCAGGCTTAGGAGAGCAGTACTTC
TRBD2 | few | TRBJ2-1 | TRBV4-3 | CASSQDGSGRYNEQFF | TGCGCCAGCAGCCAAGATGGTAGCGGGAGGTACAATGAGCAGTTCTTC
NA | few | TRBJ1-1 | TRBV7-6 | CASSLLATGTEAFF | TGTGCCAGCAGCTTATTAGCGACGGGGACTGAAGCTTTCTTT
NA | many | TRBJ2-5 | TRBV29-1 | CSATGQLQETQYF | TGCAGCGCCACAGGACAGCTCCAAGAGACCCAGTACTTC
NA | few | TRBJ2-3 | TRBV27 | CASSLDTGDTQYF | TGTGCCAGCAGTTTAGACACCGGAGATACGCAGTATTTT
TRBD2 | NA | TRBJ2-3 | TRBV11-2 | CASSLEGTSGTSTDTQYF | TGTGCCAGCAGCTTAGAGGGGACTAGCGGGACGAGCACAGATACGCAGTATTTT
NA | NA | TRBJ2-7 | TRBV7-2 | CASGPRVAYEQYF | TGTGCCAGCGGCCCTAGGGTAGCCTACGAGCAGTACTTC
TRBD2 | NA | TRBJ2-2 | TRBV7-2 | CASADGGGNTGELFF | TGTGCCAGCGCTGATGGGGGGGGGAACACCGGGGAGCTGTTTTTT
NA | NA | TRBJ2-2 | TRBV7-6 | CASSFGRFLFF | TGTGCCAGCAGCTTCGGGCGGTTTCTGTTTTTT
NA | many | TRBJ2-1 | TRBV4-3 | CASSQGYNEQFF | TGCGCCAGCAGCCAAGGGTACAATGAGCAGTTCTTC
NA | NA | TRBJ2-3 | TRBV11-2 | CASRGDRFEDTQYF | TGTGCCAGCAGAGGCGACAGGTTTGAAGATACGCAGTATTTT
NA | few | TRBJ2-7 | TRBV10-2 | CASMDHSYEQYF | TGCGCCAGCATGGACCATTCCTACGAGCAGTACTTC
TRBD2 | few | TRBJ2-1 | TRBV7-8 | CAVLAGVLQFF | TGTGCGGTACTAGCGGGAGTGCTGCAGTTCTTC
NA | few | TRBJ2-7 | TRBV5-4 | CASSSALTSSRYEQYF | TGTGCCAGCAGTTCCGCCCTAACTAGTTCACGCTACGAGCAGTACTTC
NA | few | TRBJ2-2 | TRBV6-1 | CASRFHGGSGGGELFF | TGTGCCAGCAGATTCCACGGCGGTAGCGGAGGAGGGGAGCTGTTTTTT
NA | few | TRBJ2-3 | TRBV7-2 | CASSSHRSTDTQYF | TGTGCCAGCAGCTCCCACCGGAGCACAGATACGCAGTATTTT
NA | few | TRBJ2-5 | TRBV20-1 | CSAREGTGTPAETQYF | TGCAGTGCTAGAGAAGGGACCGGGACCCCGGCGGAGACCCAGTACTTC
TRBD2 | NA | TRBJ2-3 | TRBV6-5 | CASSSPGSGGLAGAGTQYF | TGTGCCAGCAGTTCCCCGGGGTCGGGGGGACTAGCGGGAGCAGGCACGCAGTATTTT
NA | NA | TRBJ1-2 | TRBV6-5 | CASSLDTTTFYGYTF | TGTGCCAGCAGTTTGGACACCACGACCTTCTATGGCTACACCTTC
NA | NA | TRBJ1-1 | TRBV20-1 | CSAGQLGRITTEAFF | TGCAGTGCTGGTCAGCTCGGTAGGATTACCACTGAAGCTTTCTTT
NA | NA | TRBJ2-7 | TRBV11-2 | CASSLVCITSSNIYEQSF | TGTGCCAGCAGCTTAGTTTGCATTACCTCCTCGAATATCTACGAGCAGTCCTTC
NA | few | TRBJ2-5 | TRBV5-1 | CAARRGETQYF | TGCGCCGCTAGGAGGGGGGAGACCCAGTACTTC
NA | few | TRBJ2-7 | TRBV5-1 | CASKGGGRQSSYEQYF | TGCGCCAGCAAGGGTGGGGGGCGTCAGAGCTCCTACGAGCAGTACTTC
TRBD1 | few | TRBJ2-1 | TRBV7-9 | CASSLTGVGNEQFF | TGTGCCAGCAGCTTAACAGGGGTTGGGAATGAGCAGTTCTTC
NA | NA | TRBJ2-7 | TRBV7-8 | CASSLPLLEQYF | TGTGCCAGCAGCTTACCCCTTCTGGAGCAGTACTTC
TRBD1 | NA | TRBJ2-6 | TRBV9 | CASSVETGQRYSSGANVLTF | TGTGCCAGCAGCGTAGAGACGGGACAGCGGTACTCCTCTGGGGCCAACGTCCTGACTTTC
TRBD2 | NA | TRBJ2-3 | TRBV4-2 | CASSPAGVINTDTQYF | TGTGCCAGCAGCCCAGCGGGAGTGATAAACACAGATACGCAGTATTTT
NA | many | TRBJ1-4 | TRBV20-1 | CSARDLGGGEKLFF | TGCAGTGCTAGAGATTTAGGGGGAGGTGAAAAACTGTTTTTT
TRBD2 | NA | TRBJ2-7 | TRBV20-1 | CSAVGLAVHKASYEQYF | TGCAGTGCTGTGGGACTAGCGGTACATAAAGCTTCCTACGAGCAGTACTTC
NA | few | TRBJ2-7 | TRBV6-2/TRBV6-3 | CAVRGELDGEQYF | TGTGCCGTCAGGGGGGAACTGGATGGCGAGCAGTACTTC
NA | NA | TRBJ2-7 | TRBV5-1 | CASSFGGALARAYEQYF | TGCGCCAGCAGCTTTGGGGGCGCTCTGGCCAGGGCCTACGAGCAGTACTTC
NA | few | TRBJ2-1 | TRBV20-1 | CSASLGPRDEQFF | TGCAGTGCTAGCCTCGGGCCTCGCGATGAGCAGTTCTTC
TRBD2 | many | TRBJ2-1 | TRBV7-2 | CASSLGLAANNEQFF | TGTGCCAGCAGCTTAGGGCTAGCGGCAAACAATGAGCAGTTCTTC
NA | few | TRBJ2-3 | TRBV7-2 | CASSLGLIPRTDTQYF | TGTGCCAGCAGCTTAGGCCTAATCCCCCGCACAGATACGCAGTATTTT
NA | few | TRBJ1-5 | TRBV12-3/TRBV12-4 | CASSLRGNSNQPQHF | TGTGCCAGCAGTTTGCGCGGTAATAGCAATCAGCCCCAGCATTTT
NA | many | TRBJ1-1 | TRBV12-3/TRBV12-4 | CASSFSGGTEAFF | TGTGCCAGCAGTTTTTCTGGTGGGACTGAAGCTTTCTTT
NA | few | TRBJ2-1 | TRBV3-1 | CASSQGPPGITYNEQFF | TGTGCCAGCAGCCAAGGCCCCCCGGGAATCACCTACAATGAGCAGTTCTTC